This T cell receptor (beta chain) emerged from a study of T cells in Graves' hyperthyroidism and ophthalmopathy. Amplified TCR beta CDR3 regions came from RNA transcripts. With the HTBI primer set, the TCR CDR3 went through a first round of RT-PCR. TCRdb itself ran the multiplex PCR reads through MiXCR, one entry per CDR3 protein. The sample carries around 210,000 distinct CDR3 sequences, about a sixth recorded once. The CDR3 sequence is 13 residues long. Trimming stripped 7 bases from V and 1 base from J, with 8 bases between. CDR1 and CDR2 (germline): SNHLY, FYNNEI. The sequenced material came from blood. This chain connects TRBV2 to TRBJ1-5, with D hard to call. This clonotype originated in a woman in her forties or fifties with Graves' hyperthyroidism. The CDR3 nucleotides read TGTGCCAGCACGCGGGAAAGCAATCAGCCCCAGCATTTT. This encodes CASTRESNQPQHF. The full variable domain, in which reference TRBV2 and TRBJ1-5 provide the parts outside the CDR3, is EPEVTQTPSHQVTQMGQEVILRCVPISNHLYFYWYRQILGQKVEFLVSFYNNEISEKSEIFDDQFSVERPDGSNFTLKIRSTKLEDSAMYFCASTRESNQPQHFGDGTRLSIL.